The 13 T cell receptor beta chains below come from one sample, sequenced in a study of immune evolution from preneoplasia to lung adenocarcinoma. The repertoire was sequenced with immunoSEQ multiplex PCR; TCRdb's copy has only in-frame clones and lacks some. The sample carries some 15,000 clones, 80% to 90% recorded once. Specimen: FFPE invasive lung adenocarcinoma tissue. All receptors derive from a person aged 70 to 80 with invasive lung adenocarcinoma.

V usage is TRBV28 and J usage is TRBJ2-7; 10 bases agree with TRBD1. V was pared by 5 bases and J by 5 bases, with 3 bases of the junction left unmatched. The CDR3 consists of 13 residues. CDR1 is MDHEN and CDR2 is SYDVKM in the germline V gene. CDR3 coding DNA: TGTGCCAGCAGTGGAGGGACAGGGGACGAGCAGTACTTC. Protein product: CASSGGTGDEQYF.

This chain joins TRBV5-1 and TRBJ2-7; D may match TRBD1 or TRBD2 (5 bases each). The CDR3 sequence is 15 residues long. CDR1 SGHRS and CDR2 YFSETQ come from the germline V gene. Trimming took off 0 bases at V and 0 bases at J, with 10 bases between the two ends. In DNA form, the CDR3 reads TGCGCCAGCAGCTTGGCCGGGACCAGCTCCTACGAGCAGTACTTC. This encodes CASSLAGTSSYEQYF. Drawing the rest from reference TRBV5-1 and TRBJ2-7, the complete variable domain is KAGVTQTPRYLIKTRGQQVTLSCSPISGHRSVSWYQQTPGQGLQFLFEYFSETQRNKGNFPGRFSGRQFSNSRSEMNVSTLELGDSALYLCASSLAGTSSYEQYFGPGTRLTVT.

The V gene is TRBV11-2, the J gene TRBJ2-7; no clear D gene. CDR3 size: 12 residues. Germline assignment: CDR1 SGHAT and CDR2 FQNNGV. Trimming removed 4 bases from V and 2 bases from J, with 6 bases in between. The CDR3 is CASSYVAYEQYF. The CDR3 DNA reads TGTGCCAGCAGCTACGTAGCCTACGAGCAGTACTTC.

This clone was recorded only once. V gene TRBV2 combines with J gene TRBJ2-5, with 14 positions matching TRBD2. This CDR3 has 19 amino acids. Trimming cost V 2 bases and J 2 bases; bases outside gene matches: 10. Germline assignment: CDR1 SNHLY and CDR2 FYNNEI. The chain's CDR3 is CASSEFGLAGGVGQETQYF. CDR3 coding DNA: TGTGCCAGCAGTGAATTCGGACTAGCGGGGGGTGTTGGGCAAGAGACCCAGTACTTC.

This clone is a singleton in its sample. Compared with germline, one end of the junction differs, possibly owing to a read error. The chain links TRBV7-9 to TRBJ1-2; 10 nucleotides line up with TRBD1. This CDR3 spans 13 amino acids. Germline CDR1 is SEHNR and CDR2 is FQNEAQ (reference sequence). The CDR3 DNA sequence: TGTGCCAGCAGCTCACCGGGACAGGGGCCCTCCCCCTTC. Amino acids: CASSSPGQGPSPF.

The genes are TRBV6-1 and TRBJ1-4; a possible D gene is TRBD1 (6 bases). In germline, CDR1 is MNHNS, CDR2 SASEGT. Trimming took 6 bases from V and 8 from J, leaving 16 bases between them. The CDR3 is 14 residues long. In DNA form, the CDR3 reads TGTGCCAGCAGGGAAACAGGGAACAGGGAAAAACTGTTTTTT. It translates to CASRETGNREKLFF.

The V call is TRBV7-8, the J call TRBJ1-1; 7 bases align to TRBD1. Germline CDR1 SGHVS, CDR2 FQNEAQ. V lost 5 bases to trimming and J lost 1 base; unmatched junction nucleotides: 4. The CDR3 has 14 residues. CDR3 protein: CASSIRQGNTEAFF. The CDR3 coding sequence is TGTGCCAGCAGCATAAGACAGGGGAACACTGAAGCTTTCTTT.

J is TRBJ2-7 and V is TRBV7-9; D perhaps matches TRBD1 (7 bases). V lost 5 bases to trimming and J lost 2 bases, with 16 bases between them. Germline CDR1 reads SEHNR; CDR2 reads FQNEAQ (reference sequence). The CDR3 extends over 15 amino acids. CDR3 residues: CASSPATGRPYEQYF. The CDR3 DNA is TGTGCCAGCAGCCCAGCGACAGGGAGGCCCTACGAGCAGTACTTC.

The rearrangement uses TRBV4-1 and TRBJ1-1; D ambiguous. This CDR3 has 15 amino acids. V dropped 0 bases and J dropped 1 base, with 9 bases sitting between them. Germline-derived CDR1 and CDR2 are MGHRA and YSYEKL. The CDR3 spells CASSQDSSQNTEAFF. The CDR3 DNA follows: TGCGCCAGCAGCCAAGATAGTTCCCAGAACACTGAAGCTTTCTTT.

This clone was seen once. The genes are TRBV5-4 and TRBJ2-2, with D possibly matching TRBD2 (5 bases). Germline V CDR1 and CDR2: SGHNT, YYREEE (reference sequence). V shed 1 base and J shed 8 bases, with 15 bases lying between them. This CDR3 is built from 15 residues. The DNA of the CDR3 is TGTGCCAGCAGCTTGCGGGGTTTTGATGTGGGGGAGCTGTTTTTT. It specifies CASSLRGFDVGELFF. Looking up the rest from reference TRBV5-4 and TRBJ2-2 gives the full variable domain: ETGVTQSPTHLIKTRGQQVTLRCSSQSGHNTVSWYQQALGQGPQFIFQYYREEENGRGNFPPRFSGLQFPNYSSELNVNALELDDSALYLCASSLRGFDVGELFFGEGSRLTVL.

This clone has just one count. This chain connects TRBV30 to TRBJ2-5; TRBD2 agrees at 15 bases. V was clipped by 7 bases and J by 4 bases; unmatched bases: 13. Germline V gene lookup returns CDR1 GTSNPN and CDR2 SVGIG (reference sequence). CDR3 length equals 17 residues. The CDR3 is CASGISGLAGGGETQYF. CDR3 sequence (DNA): TGTGCCTCTGGAATCTCGGGACTAGCGGGAGGAGGAGAGACCCAGTACTTC.

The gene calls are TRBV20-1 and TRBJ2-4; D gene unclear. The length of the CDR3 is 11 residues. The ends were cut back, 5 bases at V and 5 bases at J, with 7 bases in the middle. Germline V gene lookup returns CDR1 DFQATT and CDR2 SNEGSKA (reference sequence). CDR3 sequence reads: CSARSQNIQYF. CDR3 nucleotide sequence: TGCAGTGCTCGGAGCCAAAACATTCAGTACTTC.

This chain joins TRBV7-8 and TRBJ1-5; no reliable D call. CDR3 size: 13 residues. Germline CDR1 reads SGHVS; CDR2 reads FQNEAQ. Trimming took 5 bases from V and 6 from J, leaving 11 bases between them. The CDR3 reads CASSQQRPQPQHF. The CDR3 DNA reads TGTGCCAGCAGCCAACAAAGGCCTCAGCCCCAGCATTTT.